This TCR beta chain derives from a study of technical replicates of blood from a few donors. CDR1 is SEHNR, CDR2 FQNEAQ, per germline (reference sequence). Trimming cost V 3 bases and J 3 bases; bases outside gene matches: 2. The CDR3 spans 14 residues. Produced via immunoSEQ multiplex PCR; TCRdb's table is partial and in-frame only. The sample has over 65,000 clones; about 94% are singletons. Sequencing used T cells isolated from PBMCs. The chain uses TRBV7-9 and TRBJ2-7; TRBD2 agrees at 10 bases. The sequence derives from a human donor in good health. CDR3 nucleotide sequence: TGTGCCAGCAGCTTCACTAGCGGGGTCTACGAGCAGTACTTC. Amino acid sequence: CASSFTSGVYEQYF.